This T cell receptor beta chain was retrieved from a study of cytomegalovirus exposure and HLA in healthy donors (dated by TCRdb to the late 2010s). Some background on the complete study: An earlier analysis of under 600 of the donors reported 250 to 300 Gb of sequence data and some 120 million unique TCR beta sequences from 150 million to 200 million T cells. Donor age, sex, ethnicity and CMV serostatus were compiled alongside the repertoire data. Both class I and class II loci were covered by HLA typing, at four-digit resolution. The study used immunosequencing to profile the T cell repertoires of approximately 650 subjects and linked those repertoires to cytomegalovirus serostatus. Approximately 300 gigabases of sequencing data and approximately 84 million unique TCR sequences were included in an early release covering about 700 HLA-typed donors. Of the 300 to 500 genotyped donors, more than 75% were placed in the genetic ancestry cluster associated with self-reported Caucasian donors. A later analysis re-examined previously published TCR beta repertoires from more than 600 donors and added high-resolution HLA genotyping to investigate patterns of TCR occurrence. Several DR-DQ haplotypes were treated as single units for association and clustering because of strong linkage in the cohort. All discovery cohort repertoires had been generated on a single sequencing platform. High-throughput TCR immunosequencing, statistical association of individual TCRs with disease status, and machine learning were combined to predict cytomegalovirus infection status. A separate validation cohort of roughly 130 different subjects was used in addition to the 666-subject first cohort. Typing coverage differed by locus: A, B, C, DRB1 and DQB1 were typed in about 620-640 donors, DQA1 in 500 to 550, DPA1 in around 580, and DPB1 in approximately 450. An earlier analysis of a few hundred of the donors applied high-throughput TCR beta sequencing to assess whether each TCR beta V gene segment acted as functional or pseudogenic. The study aimed to test whether signatures of past pathogen exposure could be identified by cataloging public T cell receptors. On average, about 240,000 unique TCR beta nucleotide sequences were sequenced per donor among a few hundred genotyped donors of the cohort, with roughly 18% of those sequences being non-productive. Rather than drawing on any new phenotypic data, the later analysis identified candidate immune exposures from TCR beta sequences and the way those sequences occurred across donors. Genome-wide SNP genotypes for about 55% of the 666 donors were used in a later genetic analysis, which treated that subset as a discovery cohort. What the authors observed across the whole study: A later analysis found that HLA-associated TCR beta chains were more clonally expanded and had lower generation probabilities than equally common non-associated chains. Some IMGT-functional V segments, including TRBV6-2 and TRBV6-3, could not be told apart with the 87-base-pair reads, so those segments were excluded. CMV serostatus was the only immune exposure information available for the cohort. At a false discovery rate of 0.05, a later analysis linked under 20,000 TCR beta sequences to specific HLA alleles. Strong co-occurrence of HLA alleles, especially DR and DQ, made assigning TCR associations to individual alleles difficult. Linkage disequilibrium might explain the correlated functional status among segregating V segments, but an unknown experimental factor could not be excluded. Presence/absence analyses assumed roughly uniform sequencing depth across donors, an assumption that may not hold. According to a later analysis, parvovirus B19, influenza, CMV and Epstein-Barr virus appeared linked to several top co-occurrence clusters. Broadly in line with IMGT annotations, most TCR beta V segments showed up in productive rearrangements about 87% or about 30% of the time in an earlier analysis of some 590 of the donors. In the study, 150 to 200 TCR beta chains were listed as associated with cytomegalovirus. Because counts were too low, under 20 rarely observed V segments, including chromosome 9 orphons, were left out of the earlier analysis of over 550 of the donors. According to a later genetic analysis, donors in an Asian-associated ancestry cluster had fewer N-insertions in productive TCRs than the approximately 700-donor mean. A few of the identified cytomegalovirus-associated TCR beta chains were confirmed in vitro to be specific for cytomegalovirus antigens. Because some donors lacked HLA typing at each locus, the association tests relied only on the typed subset. Most TCR sequences were seen in very few donors, while some public TCRs were found in many individuals. The sequencing pipeline was judged likely to have produced a cluster of highly shared sequence variants as a technical artifact. According to a later analysis, most CMV-associated TCR beta chains appeared to be HLA-restricted, and the HLA associations seemed to be driven largely by CMV exposure. According to a later analysis, TCR association rates differed among HLA loci, with DRB1 alleles showing the most associated TCRs and HLA-C alleles showing the fewest. A further reported finding was that TCR beta sequences accurately predicted the HLA-A and HLA-B alleles for most subjects in the first cohort. This cohort had only TCR beta chains sequenced, and the lack of alpha or paired-chain data limited which features could be detected. Cytomegalovirus status was reported to be diagnosed by the classifier with high specificity and sensitivity in both the original and validation cohorts. In a later genetic analysis, a missense DCLRE1C variant was associated with V-gene and J-gene trimming of TCR beta chains, and the association was replicated in an independent cohort. The authors suggested that the approach could potentially be generalized to other disease states and immunological phenotypes.

Library prep was done by the immunoSEQ multiplex PCR assay. For the multiplex PCR, a mixture combining 60 forward primers for TCR Vbeta segments and 13 reverse primers for TCR Jbeta segments was used. A multiplex PCR assay on genomic DNA amplified the CDR3 region of rearranged TCR beta genes. The amplified TCR beta libraries were sequenced on the Illumina HiSeq System as 87-base-pair reads. Per the original workflow: A later analysis tallied roughly 76 million unique TCR beta chains across the 666 repertoires, and about 12 million of those chains were shared by two or more donors. Raw reads were error-corrected and collapsed into unique sequences with a nearest-neighbor algorithm that merged closely related sequences to remove PCR and sequencing errors. V, D and J gene segments were assigned by aligning CDR3 sequences to IMGT reference sequences. For a sequence to be retained, a match of at least six nucleotides was required to both a V gene segment and a J gene segment. Rearrangements were classified as productive when the CDR3 lacked stop codons and remained in frame with V and J, and all other rearrangements were classified as non-productive. CDR3 was defined according to IMGT convention as the region running from the second conserved V-encoded cysteine to the conserved J-encoded phenylalanine. The earlier analysis of fewer than 750 of the donors excluded sequences that lacked an unambiguous match to a single V gene segment. An earlier analysis of 587 of the donors classified V segments as functional when productive rearrangements were above 56.7% and as segregating when the standard deviation between donors was above 5%. A statistical classification framework was built to diagnose cytomegalovirus status from the catalog of TCR beta chain sequences. In a later analysis, V and J genes were assigned by comparing TCR nucleotide sequences against IMGT/GENE-DB human TR gene sequences. In a later analysis, CDR3 sequences and most-parsimonious VDJ recombination scenarios were assigned using the TCRdist pipeline. In a later analysis, every TCR beta chain was defined by the combination of its CDR3 amino acid sequence and its V-gene family, and reads without a unique V-gene family were dropped. In a later analysis, some 600 highly shared, low-generation-probability nucleotide sequences were removed to address suspected cross-contamination and a sequencing artifact. For each public chain, a later analysis derived a clonal expansion index from normalized ranks of inferred template counts within each repertoire. A later analysis computed generation probabilities with a VDJ recombination model fitted to out-of-frame rearrangements, and checked the results against IGoR. Hypergeometric tests were used in a later analysis to score TCR-TCR, TCR-HLA and TCR-CMV co-occurrence, with a repertoire-size bias correction applied to the TCR pairs. False discovery rates were estimated in a later analysis by permuting HLA or CMV assignments 20 times. A later analysis grouped co-occurring TCRs with DBSCAN, adding TCRdist sequence similarity when clustering within HLA-allele-positive subsets. Repertoires with fewer than 30,000 or more than 120,000 public chains were left out of co-occurrence clustering, as were four to six repertoires with anomalous nucleotide sharing. This immuneACCESS table, as held by TCRdb, lists in-frame sequences with V and J called but not all clones. Of the missing ones, under half trace to an unresolved V gene in checked studies; the others have no known cause. That table furnishes V, J and clone size, whereas the DNA furnished D and trimming. In all, the sample holds a few hundred thousand clones, and roughly 90% of those were seen once. The ten biggest clones cover about 2% of the sample.

The cohort was made up of hundreds of healthy bone marrow donors. At the time of sampling, every cohort member was nominally healthy, though immune exposures that went unrecorded were likely present. The donor was CMV seronegative and belonged to the group of several hundred seronegative cohort members. Every donor gave a peripheral blood sample, and the peripheral blood mononuclear cells from that sample were used for TCR beta sequencing. Genomic DNA was extracted from the blood cell samples with the Qiagen DNeasy Blood Extraction Kit. On this clone: Its target antigen remains unknown. No much larger clone is present one base from it, and per-base qualities are unavailable.

The germline V and J ends show losses of 5 bases and 3 bases respectively, and no gene match explains 6 bases of the junction. The CDR3 starts with the cysteine, ends with the phenylalanine, and has 16 residues. Only the CDR3 part of the read is kept: 48 bases, read in frame from the first base. The CDR1 and CDR2 encoded by the germline V gene (reference sequence) are LNHDA and SQIVND. The sequence was collected from a young woman in good health and CMV-seronegative. Source material: PBMCs. The chain links TRBV19 with TRBJ2-2; 10 of the junction bases match TRBD2. The DNA reads TGTGCCAGTAGTGTATCTAGCGGGGGTTACACCGGGGAGCTGTTTTTT. Its coded protein is CASSVSSGGYTGELFF.